The 30 T cell receptor beta chains presented below share a single source sample, sequenced in a study of blood T cell repertoires in COVID-19 (TCRdb year 2020). Library method: the immunoSEQ multiplex PCR assay. Sourced from immuneACCESS, this table was stored by TCRdb with only in-frame sequences that have V and J called. A share of the clones is absent; for the studies checked, an unresolved V gene accounts for under half, and the remainder has no known explanation. The sample table holds 110,000 to 150,000 clones, of which roughly 84% were seen once. The ten largest clonotypes hold around 8% of the sample. Material for sequencing was peripheral blood. These TCRs come from a human donor in a cohort sampled during active COVID-19.

This chain connects TRBV5-4 to TRBJ1-4; 8 bases line up with TRBD1. With V trimmed by 4 bases and J by 6 bases, 8 bases remained unmatched. CDR1 and CDR2 (germline): SGHNT, YYREEE (reference sequence). The CDR3 spans 15 residues. The CDR3 nucleotides are TGTGCCAGCAGCCCGAGGCAGGGGGCGGATGAAAAACTGTTTTTT. This translates into CASSPRQGADEKLFF.

The CDR3 sequence is CASSRGQASQETQYF. The CDR3 coding sequence is TGTGCCAGCAGCCGGGGACAGGCGAGCCAAGAGACCCAGTACTTC. V gene TRBV7-2 combines with J gene TRBJ2-5, with 8 bases aligning to TRBD1. CDR1 is SGHTA, CDR2 FQGNSA, per germline. This CDR3 is built from 15 residues. After removal of 5 bases from V and 1 base from J, the junction contained 6 bases not matched to a gene.

This chain uses TRBV4-2 with TRBJ2-3; D might be TRBD2 (6 bases). Germline V CDR1 and CDR2: LGHNA, YNFKEQ. Trimming stripped 2 bases from V and 4 bases from J, with 16 bases between. The CDR3 extends over 16 amino acids. The CDR3 protein is CASSQPETSGADTQYF. DNA for the CDR3: TGTGCCAGCAGCCAACCCGAGACTAGTGGGGCAGATACGCAGTATTTT.

This chain uses TRBV14 with TRBJ1-6; D gene uncertain. The germline V gene encodes CDR1 SGHDN and CDR2 FVKESK. The CDR3 is made up of 11 amino acids. V dropped 2 bases and J dropped 12 bases, with 5 bases sitting between them. CDR3 sequence reads: CASSQRGPLHF. The DNA for the CDR3 is TGTGCCAGCAGCCAACGGGGACCCCTCCACTTT. Supplemented by reference TRBV14 and TRBJ1-6, the full variable domain reads EAGVTQFPSHSVIEKGQTVTLRCDPISGHDNLYWYRRVMGKEIKFLLHFVKESKQDESGMPNNRFLAERTGGTYSTLKVQPAELEDSGVYFCASSQRGPLHFGNGTRLTVT.

Comments on this clone: One end of the junction fails to match germline, which may point to a read error. CDR3 sequence (DNA): TGTGCTAGCAGCCCTAGCGGGGGGGCCGGGGAGACCCAGTACTTC. It yields the protein CASSPSGGAGETQYF. This chain joins TRBV7-7 and TRBJ2-5; the match to TRBD2 covers 12 bases. The CDR3 spans 15 residues. Germline V gene data show CDR1 as SSHAT and CDR2 as FNYEAQ (reference sequence).

This sequence joins TRBV27 and TRBJ1-2; perhaps TRBD1 as D (6 bases). The CDR3 contains 16 residues. V was trimmed by 3 bases and J by 2 bases, leaving 16 bases between them. Germline CDR1 MNHEY, CDR2 SMNVEV (reference sequence). The CDR3 nucleotides are TGTGCCAGCAGTTTCCTACAGGGAATTGAGAACTATGGCTACACCTTC. Protein sequence: CASSFLQGIENYGYTF.

The V call is TRBV5-1, the J call TRBJ2-1, with no clear D. The CDR3 has 11 residues. Germline-derived CDR1 and CDR2 are SGHRS and YFSETQ. Between the trimmed V and J ends, which lost 3 bases and 8 bases, there was a span of 6 bases. The CDR3 region is CASSYRDEQFF. The CDR3 nucleotides read TGCGCCAGCAGCTACAGAGATGAGCAGTTCTTC.

The J gene is TRBJ2-7, the V gene TRBV20-1; D call uncertain. Germline CDR1 and CDR2: DFQATT and SNEGSKA (reference sequence). The CDR3 sequence is 12 residues long. V was clipped by 3 bases and J by 0 bases, with 6 bases between them. The CDR3 coding sequence is TGCAGTGCTAGTATCAGCTCCTACGAGCAGTACTTC. Residues: CSASISSYEQYF.

This chain connects TRBV18 to TRBJ2-1; TRBD2 matches at 9 bases. V gave up 3 bases and J gave up 0 bases; unmatched junction bases: 9. The CDR3 is 18 residues long. Germline values: CDR1 KGHSH, CDR2 LQKENI. CDR3 amino acids: CASSPSGLAAGSYNEQFF. In DNA, the CDR3 is TGTGCCAGCTCACCCTCGGGACTAGCTGCAGGCTCCTACAATGAGCAGTTCTTC.

The chain carries TRBV6-5 and TRBJ2-2, with D possibly being TRBD2 (5 bases). The CDR3 covers 14 residues. Germline V gene sequence: CDR1 MNHEY, CDR2 SVGAGI. V lost 2 bases and J lost 6, with 10 bases in between. The DNA for the CDR3 is TGTGCCAGCAGTTACCCGAGGGTTCCCGGGGAGCTGTTTTTT. This translates into CASSYPRVPGELFF.

This sequence joins TRBV11-2 and TRBJ1-2, with D possibly TRBD1 on 5 matching bases. With 6 bases removed from V and 6 bases from J, the gap between germline ends came to 20 bases. Germline CDR1 SGHAT, CDR2 FQNNGV. This CDR3 has 15 amino acids. The CDR3 coding sequence is TGTGCCAGCAGTTTCACTCCAGGGTATTCTCATGGCTACACCTTC. Its protein is CASSFTPGYSHGYTF.

The genes are TRBV5-4 and TRBJ2-5; 8 bases are shared with TRBD2. The germline V gene encodes CDR1 SGHNT and CDR2 YYREEE (reference sequence). The trim removed 1 base at V and 5 bases at J, leaving 10 bases unmatched. This CDR3 is built from 16 residues. The chain's CDR3 is CASSLPSAGAGETQYF. The CDR3 bases are TGTGCCAGCAGCTTGCCTTCAGCGGGGGCAGGGGAGACCCAGTACTTC.

This clone was seen just once. This chain connects TRBV7-9 to TRBJ1-2; D unresolved. This CDR3 has 14 amino acids. From germline, CDR1 is SEHNR and CDR2 FQNEAQ (reference sequence). Trimming cost V 1 base and J 0 bases, with 6 bases left between them. The CDR3 nucleotides read TGTGCCAGCAGCTTAGGGCAGGCTAACTATGGCTACACCTTC. It codes for CASSLGQANYGYTF.

This clone was seen a handful of times. This rearrangement joins TRBV6-5 to TRBJ1-6; D may be TRBD1 (5 bases). This CDR3 spans 14 amino acids. Germline-derived CDR1 and CDR2 are MNHEY and SVGAGI. With 0 bases removed from V and 7 bases from J, the gap between germline ends came to 7 bases. The CDR3 sequence: CASSYSAGNSPLHF. The CDR3 DNA sequence: TGTGCCAGCAGTTACTCGGCAGGGAATTCACCCCTCCACTTT.

This chain uses TRBV12-5 with TRBJ2-1, with D perhaps TRBD2 (6 bases). Trimming took 7 bases from V and 4 from J, leaving 17 bases between them. The CDR3 spans 15 residues. Per the germline V gene, CDR1 is LGHNT and CDR2 is FRNRAP. The chain's CDR3 is CASAPGSSGYNEQFF. For the CDR3, the DNA is TGTGCTAGTGCCCCCGGGAGCAGTGGGTACAATGAGCAGTTCTTC.

V is TRBV11-2 and J is TRBJ2-5, with a possible D match to TRBD1 (6 bases). There are 16 residues in the CDR3. Trimming took off 5 bases at V and 0 bases at J, with 16 bases between the two ends. From germline, CDR1 is SGHAT and CDR2 FQNNGV. Here the CDR3 DNA reads TGTGCCAGCAGCCTCTACGGCAGGGGAAACCAAGAGACCCAGTACTTC. Translating it yields CASSLYGRGNQETQYF. The full variable domain, its missing parts supplied by reference TRBV11-2 and TRBJ2-5, is EAGVAQSPRYKIIEKRQSVAFWCNPISGHATLYWYQQILGQGPKLLIQFQNNGVVDDSQLPKDRFSAERLKGVDSTLKIQPAKLEDSAVYLCASSLYGRGNQETQYFGPGTRLLVL.

The J gene is TRBJ2-7, the V gene TRBV3-1 (or the pseudogene TRBV3-2); a weak D match, TRBD2 (6 bases). Trimming removed 0 bases at V and 3 bases at J, with 12 bases between. CDR1 and CDR2 from the germline V gene are LGHDT and YNNKEL (reference sequence). The CDR3 spans 15 residues. The CDR3 spells CASSQDPGLNYEQYF. The CDR3 bases are TGTGCCAGCAGCCAAGATCCGGGACTCAACTACGAGCAGTACTTC.

V gene TRBV25-1 combines with J gene TRBJ2-2; 12 bases align to TRBD2. J lost 4 bases, V lost 5 bases, and 5 bases had no gene match. This CDR3 has 16 amino acids. Germline CDR1 reads MGHDK; CDR2 reads SYGVNS. CDR3 DNA sequence: TGTGCCAGCAGTCCCTGGACTAGCGGGACCACCGGGGAGCTGTTTTTT. It codes for CASSPWTSGTTGELFF.

This clone appeared many times. V usage is TRBV19 and J usage is TRBJ1-5, with D perhaps matching TRBD1 (5 bases). The CDR3 is 16 residues long. Germline CDR1 reads LNHDA; CDR2 reads SQIVND (reference sequence). V was clipped by 4 bases and J by 0 bases, with 13 bases between them. CDR3 protein: CASSTGHPYSNQPQHF. DNA for the CDR3: TGTGCCAGTAGTACTGGACACCCCTATAGCAATCAGCCCCAGCATTTT.

The chain is built from TRBV19 and TRBJ2-7, with a weak D call TRBD1 (5 bases). The V gene's germline CDR1 is LNHDA and CDR2 SQIVND (reference sequence). The CDR3 extends over 14 amino acids. V shed 2 bases and J shed 2 bases, with 10 bases lying between them. CDR3 sequence reads: CASSIRREAYEQYF. The CDR3 region has the DNA TGTGCCAGTAGTATACGCAGGGAAGCCTACGAGCAGTACTTC.

V and J are TRBV5-4 and TRBJ2-7, with 8 bases matching TRBD1. This CDR3 region has 15 residues. Germline lookup yields CDR1 SGHNT and CDR2 YYREEE (reference sequence). J gave up 0 bases and V 0 bases, and 2 bases lay outside the gene matches. CDR3 loop: CASSLDRGVSYEQYF. CDR3 sequence (DNA): TGTGCCAGCAGCTTGGACAGGGGGGTCTCCTACGAGCAGTACTTC.

This clone was picked up a small number of times. The chain links TRBV6-5 to TRBJ1-6; D is ambiguous. CDR3 length equals 13 residues. V was trimmed by 7 bases and J by 9 bases, leaving 13 bases between them. The germline CDR1 and CDR2 sequences are MNHEY and SVGAGI. The CDR3 is CASNLGVSSPLHF. The CDR3 nucleotides read TGTGCCAGCAACCTCGGGGTCAGTTCACCCCTCCACTTT.

This rearrangement joins TRBV5-4 to TRBJ2-5; TRBD2 aligns across 14 bases. The CDR3 extends over 16 amino acids. Germline V lookup: CDR1 SGHNT, CDR2 YYREEE (reference sequence). J was trimmed by 5 bases and V by 5 bases; bases with no gene match: 8. The CDR3 DNA reads TGTGCCAGCAGTTCACCGGGACTAGCGGGGGCGGAGACCCAGTACTTC. It translates to CASSSPGLAGAETQYF.

This chain uses TRBV11-2 with TRBJ1-3, with unresolved D. The CDR3 runs 16 residues. CDR1 is SGHAT and CDR2 is FQNNGV in the germline V gene. Trimming pared 3 bases from V and 0 bases from J, leaving 12 bases between. The CDR3 DNA sequence: TGTGCCAGCAGCTTCGAGGGATTGGGCTCTGGAAACACCATATATTTT. Translating gives CASSFEGLGSGNTIYF.

The rearrangement joins TRBV7-9 to TRBJ2-1; TRBD2 agrees at 12 bases. Germline V gene data show CDR1 as SEHNR and CDR2 as FQNEAQ (reference sequence). The CDR3 consists of 15 residues. The trim removed 4 bases at V and 6 bases at J, leaving 4 bases unmatched. The CDR3 protein is CASSWRLAGANEQFF. In DNA form, the CDR3 reads TGTGCCAGCAGCTGGCGACTAGCGGGGGCCAATGAGCAGTTCTTC.

This clone was seen only once. The chain links TRBV28 to TRBJ2-1; 8 bases fit TRBD2. Per germline, CDR1 MDHEN and CDR2 SYDVKM. The CDR3 spans 14 residues. Unmatched junction bases numbered 10, after V lost 6 bases and J lost 9 bases. The CDR3 reads CASRGAGAAGEQFF. The CDR3 nucleotides read TGTGCCAGCAGAGGAGCGGGGGCAGCGGGTGAGCAGTTCTTC. The entire variable domain, with the rest obtained from reference TRBV28 and TRBJ2-1, is as follows: DVKVTQSSRYLVKRTGEKVFLECVQDMDHENMFWYRQDPGLGLRLIYFSYDVKMKEKGDIPEGYSVSREKKERFSLILESASTNQTSMYLCASRGAGAAGEQFFGPGTRLTVL.

This chain joins TRBV3-1 (or the pseudogene TRBV3-2) and TRBJ1-2; 11 bases map to TRBD1. The CDR3 is 16 amino acids. CDR1 and CDR2 (germline): LGHDT, YNNKEL (reference sequence). Here the CDR3 reads CASKWDRGSINYGYTF. Here the CDR3 DNA reads TGTGCTAGTAAATGGGACAGGGGGTCGATAAACTATGGCTACACCTTC.

This clone was picked up a small number of times. This sequence joins TRBV12-3 or TRBV12-4 and TRBJ1-2, with D tentatively TRBD1 (5 bases). The CDR3 has 12 amino acids. V shed 0 bases and J shed 9 bases, with 8 bases lying between them. The CDR3 sequence is CASSLAEGRYTF. CDR3 in DNA: TGTGCCAGCAGTTTAGCGGAGGGGCGCTACACCTTC.

The V call is TRBV2, the J call TRBJ2-2; TRBD2 might be the D (5 bases). The germline gives CDR1 SNHLY, CDR2 FYNNEI. Trimming cost V 4 bases and J 6 bases, with 9 bases left between them. The CDR3 has 13 amino acids. CDR3 DNA: TGTGCCAGCAGTGGGGCGAGGGCCGGGGAGCTGTTTTTT. This encodes CASSGARAGELFF.

CDR3 protein: CASSGVLVEPQHF. The CDR3, as DNA: TGTGCCAGCAGCGGTGTATTGGTGGAGCCCCAGCATTTT. This chain joins TRBV6-5 and TRBJ1-5; no clear D. CDR3 size: 13 residues. V shed 6 bases and J shed 8 bases, with 14 bases lying between them. Germline V CDR1 and CDR2: MNHEY, SVGAGI.